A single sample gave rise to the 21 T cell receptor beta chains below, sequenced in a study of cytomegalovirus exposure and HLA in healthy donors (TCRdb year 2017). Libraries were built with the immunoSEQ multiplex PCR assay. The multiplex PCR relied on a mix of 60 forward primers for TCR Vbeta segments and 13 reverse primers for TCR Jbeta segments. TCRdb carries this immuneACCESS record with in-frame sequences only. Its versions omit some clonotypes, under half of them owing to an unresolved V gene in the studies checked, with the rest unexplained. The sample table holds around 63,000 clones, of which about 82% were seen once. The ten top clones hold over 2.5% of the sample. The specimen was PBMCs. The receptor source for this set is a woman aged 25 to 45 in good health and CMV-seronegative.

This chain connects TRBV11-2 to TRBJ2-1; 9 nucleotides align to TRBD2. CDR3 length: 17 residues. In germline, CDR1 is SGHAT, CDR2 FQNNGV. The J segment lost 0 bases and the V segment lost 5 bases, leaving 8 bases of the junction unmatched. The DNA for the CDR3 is TGTGCCAGCAGCGGACGGCCTAGCGGGGCCTCCTACAATGAGCAGTTCTTC. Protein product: CASSGRPSGASYNEQFF.

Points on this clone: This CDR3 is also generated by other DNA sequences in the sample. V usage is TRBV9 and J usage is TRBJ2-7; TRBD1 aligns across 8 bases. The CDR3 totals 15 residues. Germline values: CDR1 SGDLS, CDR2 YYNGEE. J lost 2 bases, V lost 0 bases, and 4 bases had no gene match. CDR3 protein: CASSVGAGGTYEQYF. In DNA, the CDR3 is TGTGCCAGCAGCGTAGGGGCAGGGGGCACCTACGAGCAGTACTTC.

DNA for the CDR3: TGTGCCATCAGTGGGACTAGCGGGGGCTCCTACGAGCAGTACTTC. Its protein product is CAISGTSGGSYEQYF. The chain combines TRBV10-3 with TRBJ2-7, with 13 bases identical to TRBD2. The CDR3 spans 15 residues. V was clipped by 4 bases and J by 0 bases; unmatched bases: 0. CDR1 and CDR2 from the germline V gene are ENHRY and SYGVKD.

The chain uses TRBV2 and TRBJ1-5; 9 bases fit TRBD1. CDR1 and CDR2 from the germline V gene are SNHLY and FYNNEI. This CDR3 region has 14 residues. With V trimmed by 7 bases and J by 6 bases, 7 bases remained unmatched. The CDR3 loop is CASKTGGDGQPQHF. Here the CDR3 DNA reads TGTGCCAGCAAAACAGGGGGCGATGGTCAGCCCCAGCATTTT. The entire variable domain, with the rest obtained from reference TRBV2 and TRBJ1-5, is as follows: EPEVTQTPSHQVTQMGQEVILRCVPISNHLYFYWYRQILGQKVEFLVSFYNNEISEKSEIFDDQFSVERPDGSNFTLKIRSTKLEDSAMYFCASKTGGDGQPQHFGDGTRLSIL.

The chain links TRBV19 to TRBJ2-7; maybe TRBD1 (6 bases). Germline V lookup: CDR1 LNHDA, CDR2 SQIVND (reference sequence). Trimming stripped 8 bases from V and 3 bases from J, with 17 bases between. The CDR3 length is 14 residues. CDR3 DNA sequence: TGTGCCAGTTCCAGACAGGCGCTTATCTACGAGCAGTACTTC. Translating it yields CASSRQALIYEQYF.

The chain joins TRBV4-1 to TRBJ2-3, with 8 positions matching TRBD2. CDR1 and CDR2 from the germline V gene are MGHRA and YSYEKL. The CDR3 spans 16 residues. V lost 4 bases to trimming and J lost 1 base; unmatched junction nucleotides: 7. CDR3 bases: TGCGCCAGCAGCCCGCGGACTAGCTTTCGCACAGATACGCAGTATTTT. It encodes CASSPRTSFRTDTQYF.

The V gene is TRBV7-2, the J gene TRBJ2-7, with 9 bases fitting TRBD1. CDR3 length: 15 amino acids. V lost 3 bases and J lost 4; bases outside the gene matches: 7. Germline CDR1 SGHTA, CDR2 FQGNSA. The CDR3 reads CASSFRDRVLYEQYF. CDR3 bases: TGTGCCAGCAGCTTCCGGGACAGGGTATTGTACGAGCAGTACTTC.

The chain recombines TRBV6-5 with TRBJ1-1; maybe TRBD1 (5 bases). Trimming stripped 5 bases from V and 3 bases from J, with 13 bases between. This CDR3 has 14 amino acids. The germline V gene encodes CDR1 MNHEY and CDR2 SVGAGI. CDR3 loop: CASSPKRQYTEAFF. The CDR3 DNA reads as TGTGCCAGCAGTCCGAAACGACAGTACACTGAAGCTTTCTTT.

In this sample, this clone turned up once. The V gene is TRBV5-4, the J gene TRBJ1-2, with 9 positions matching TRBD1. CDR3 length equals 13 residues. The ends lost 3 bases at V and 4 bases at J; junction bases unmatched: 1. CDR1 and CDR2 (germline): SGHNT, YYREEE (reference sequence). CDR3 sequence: CASSWDRAYGYTF. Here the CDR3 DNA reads TGTGCCAGCAGCTGGGACAGGGCCTATGGCTACACCTTC.

CDR3 in amino acids: CASSFFGRGNTEAFF. DNA of the CDR3: TGCGCCAGCAGCTTTTTCGGCAGGGGGAACACTGAAGCTTTCTTT. The V call is TRBV5-1, the J call TRBJ1-1, with D possibly matching TRBD1 (6 bases). Deletions cut 2 bases from V and 1 base from J, with 12 bases between. Looked up from germline, CDR1 is SGHRS and CDR2 is YFSETQ. There are 15 residues in the CDR3.

CDR3 residues: CASSERTGAYGYTF. The CDR3, as DNA: TGCGCCAGCAGTGAAAGGACAGGCGCGTATGGCTACACCTTC. This chain joins TRBV10-2 and TRBJ1-2; 7 bases are shared with TRBD1. Trimming took 3 bases from V and 5 from J; bases not matched to a gene: 6. Per the germline V gene, CDR1 is WSHSY and CDR2 is SAAADI. The CDR3 spans 14 residues.

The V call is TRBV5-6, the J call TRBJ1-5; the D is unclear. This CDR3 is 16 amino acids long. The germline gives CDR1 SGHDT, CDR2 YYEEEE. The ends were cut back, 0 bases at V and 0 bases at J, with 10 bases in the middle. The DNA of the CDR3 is TGTGCCAGCAGCTTGGTTACGGTCTATAGCAATCAGCCCCAGCATTTT. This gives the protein CASSLVTVYSNQPQHF.

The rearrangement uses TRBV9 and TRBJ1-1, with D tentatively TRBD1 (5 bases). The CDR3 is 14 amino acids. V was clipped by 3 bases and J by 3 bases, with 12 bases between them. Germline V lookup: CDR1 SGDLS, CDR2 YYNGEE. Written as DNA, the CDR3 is TGTGCCAGCAGCGGACCAGGGATCGACACTGAAGCTTTCTTT. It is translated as CASSGPGIDTEAFF.

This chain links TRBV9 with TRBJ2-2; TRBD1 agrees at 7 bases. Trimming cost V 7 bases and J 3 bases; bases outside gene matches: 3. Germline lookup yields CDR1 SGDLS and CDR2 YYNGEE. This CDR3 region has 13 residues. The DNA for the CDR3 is TGTGCCAGCTCCACAGGGGACACCGGGGAGCTGTTTTTT. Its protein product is CASSTGDTGELFF.

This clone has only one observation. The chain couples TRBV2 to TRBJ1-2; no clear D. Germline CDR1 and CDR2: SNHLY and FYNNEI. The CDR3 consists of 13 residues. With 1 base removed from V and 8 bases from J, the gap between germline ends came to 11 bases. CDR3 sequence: CASSEVGRSGYTF. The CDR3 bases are TGTGCCAGCAGTGAAGTGGGCCGGTCGGGCTACACCTTC.

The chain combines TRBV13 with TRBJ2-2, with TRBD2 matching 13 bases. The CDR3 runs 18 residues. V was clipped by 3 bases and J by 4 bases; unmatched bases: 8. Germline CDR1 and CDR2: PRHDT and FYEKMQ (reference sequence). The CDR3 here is CASSFYLLAGGSTGELFF. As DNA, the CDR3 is TGTGCCAGCAGCTTTTACCTACTAGCGGGGGGGTCCACCGGGGAGCTGTTTTTT. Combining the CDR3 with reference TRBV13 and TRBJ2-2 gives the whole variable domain AAGVIQSPRHLIKEKRETATLKCYPIPRHDTVYWYQQGPGQDPQFLISFYEKMQSDKGSIPDRFSAQQFSDYHSELNMSSLELGDSALYFCASSFYLLAGGSTGELFFGEGSRLTVL.

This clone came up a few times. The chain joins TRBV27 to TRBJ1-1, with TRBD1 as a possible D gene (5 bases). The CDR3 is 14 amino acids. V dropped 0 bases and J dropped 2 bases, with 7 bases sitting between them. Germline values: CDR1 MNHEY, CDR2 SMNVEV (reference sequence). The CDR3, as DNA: TGTGCCAGCAGTTTATCTAGGGGAAACACTGAAGCTTTCTTT. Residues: CASSLSRGNTEAFF.

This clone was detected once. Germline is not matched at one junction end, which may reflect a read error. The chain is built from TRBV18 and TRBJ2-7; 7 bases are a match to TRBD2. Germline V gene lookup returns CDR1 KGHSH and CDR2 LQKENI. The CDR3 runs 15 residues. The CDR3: CASSPGGIRPYGQYF. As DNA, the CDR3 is TGTGCCAGCTCACCGGGGGGGATTAGGCCCTACGGGCAGTACTTC. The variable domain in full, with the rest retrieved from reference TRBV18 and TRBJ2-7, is NAGVMQNPRHLVRRRGQEARLRCSPMKGHSHVYWYRQLPEEGLKFMVYLQKENIIDESGMPKERFSAEFPKEGPSILRIQQVVRGDSAAYFCASSPGGIRPYGQYFGPGTRLTVT.

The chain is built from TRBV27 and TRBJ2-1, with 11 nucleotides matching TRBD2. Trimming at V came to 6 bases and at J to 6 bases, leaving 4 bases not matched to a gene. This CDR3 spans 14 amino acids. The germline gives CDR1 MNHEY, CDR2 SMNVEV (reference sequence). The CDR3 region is CASRVAGGPNEQFF. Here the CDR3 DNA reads TGTGCCAGCAGAGTAGCGGGGGGGCCCAATGAGCAGTTCTTC.

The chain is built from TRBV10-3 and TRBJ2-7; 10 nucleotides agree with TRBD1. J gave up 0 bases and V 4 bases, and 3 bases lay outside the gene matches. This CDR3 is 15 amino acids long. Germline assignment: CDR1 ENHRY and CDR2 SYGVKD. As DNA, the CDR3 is TGTGCCATCAGTGGGGGACAGGGGCACTCCTACGAGCAGTACTTC. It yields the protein CAISGGQGHSYEQYF.

The CDR3 DNA is TGTGCCAGCAGCTGGGGACAGCTAAACTCCTACGAGCAGTACTTC. Its translation is CASSWGQLNSYEQYF. The V and J genes are TRBV6-5 and TRBJ2-7, with 7 bases that match TRBD1. Germline CDR1 reads MNHEY; CDR2 reads SVGAGI. With 6 bases clipped from V and 0 bases from J, the junction kept 8 bases outside the gene matches. The CDR3 sequence is 15 residues long.